The clone carrying this T cell receptor beta chain was detected many times. These data originate in a study of T-cell reconstitution after alpha-beta-depleted transplantation in children. Preparation of the TCRbeta library involved a method that used unique molecular identifiers. One entry per CDR3 protein, called by TCRdb with MiXCR from the PCR reads. Counted here are 230,000 or so distinct CDR3 sequences, 9.7% occurring once; the ten biggest clones make up 5% to 6%. With 7 bases removed from V and 7 bases from J, the gap between germline ends came to 16 bases. This CDR3 spans 14 amino acids. Per germline, CDR1 MNHNS and CDR2 SASEGT.

The chain couples TRBV6-1 to TRBJ1-4, with D tentatively TRBD1 (5 bases). The sample here was PBMCs from the stem cell graft donor, taken from the stem cell graft. This clonotype was obtained from a human donor who donated a stem cell graft to a child with SCID. The CDR3 is CASKKGGVGEKLFF. The CDR3 bases are TGTGCCAGCAAAAAGGGAGGGGTAGGTGAAAAACTGTTTTTT.